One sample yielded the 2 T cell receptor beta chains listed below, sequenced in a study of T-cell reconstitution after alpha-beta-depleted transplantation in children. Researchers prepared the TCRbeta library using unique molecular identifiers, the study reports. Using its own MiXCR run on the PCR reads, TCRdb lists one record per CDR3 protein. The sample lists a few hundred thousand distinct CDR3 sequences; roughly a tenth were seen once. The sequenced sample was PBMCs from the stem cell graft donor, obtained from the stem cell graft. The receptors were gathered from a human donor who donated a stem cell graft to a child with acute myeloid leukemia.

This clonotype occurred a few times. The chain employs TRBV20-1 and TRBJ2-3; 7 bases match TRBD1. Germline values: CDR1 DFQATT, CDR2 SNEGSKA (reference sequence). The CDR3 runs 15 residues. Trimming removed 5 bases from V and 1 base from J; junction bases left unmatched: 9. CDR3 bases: TGCAGTGCTGTAAAGGGGGCCGTGGGCACAGATACGCAGTATTTT. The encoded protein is CSAVKGAVGTDTQYF.

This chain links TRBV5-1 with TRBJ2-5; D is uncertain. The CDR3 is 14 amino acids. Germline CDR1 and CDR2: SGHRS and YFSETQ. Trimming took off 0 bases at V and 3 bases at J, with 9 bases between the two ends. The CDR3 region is CASSLVVGKETQYF. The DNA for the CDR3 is TGCGCCAGCAGCTTGGTTGTAGGGAAAGAGACCCAGTACTTC.